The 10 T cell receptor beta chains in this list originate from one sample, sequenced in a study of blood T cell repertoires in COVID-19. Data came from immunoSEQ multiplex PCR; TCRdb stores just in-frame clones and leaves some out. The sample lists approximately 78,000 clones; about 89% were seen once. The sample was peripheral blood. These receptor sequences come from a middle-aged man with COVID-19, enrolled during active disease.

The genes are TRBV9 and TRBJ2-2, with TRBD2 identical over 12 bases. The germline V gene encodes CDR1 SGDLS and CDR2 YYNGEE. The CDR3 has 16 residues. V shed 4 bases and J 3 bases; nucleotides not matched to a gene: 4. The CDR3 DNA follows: TGTGCCAGCAGCACCGGACTAGCGGGGTACACCGGGGAGCTGTTTTTT. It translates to CASSTGLAGYTGELFF.

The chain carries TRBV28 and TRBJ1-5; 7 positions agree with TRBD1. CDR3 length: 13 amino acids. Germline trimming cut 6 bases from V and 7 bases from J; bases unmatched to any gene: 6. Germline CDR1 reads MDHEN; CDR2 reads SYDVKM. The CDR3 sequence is CASRLQGNQPQHF. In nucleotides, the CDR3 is TGTGCCAGCAGGCTACAGGGGAACCAGCCCCAGCATTTT.

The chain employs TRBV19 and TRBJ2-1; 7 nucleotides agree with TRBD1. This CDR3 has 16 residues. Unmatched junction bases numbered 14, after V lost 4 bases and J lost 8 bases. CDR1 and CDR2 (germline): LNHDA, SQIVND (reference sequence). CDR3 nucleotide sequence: TGTGCCAGTAGTACATTCTCCCGGGACAGATTTTATGAGCAGTTCTTC. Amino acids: CASSTFSRDRFYEQFF.

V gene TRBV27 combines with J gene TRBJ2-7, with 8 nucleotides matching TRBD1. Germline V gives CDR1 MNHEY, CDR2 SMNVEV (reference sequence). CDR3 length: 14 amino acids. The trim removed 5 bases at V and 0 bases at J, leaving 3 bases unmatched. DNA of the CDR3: TGTGCCAGCAGTCGGACAGGGCCCTCCTACGAGCAGTACTTC. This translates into CASSRTGPSYEQYF.

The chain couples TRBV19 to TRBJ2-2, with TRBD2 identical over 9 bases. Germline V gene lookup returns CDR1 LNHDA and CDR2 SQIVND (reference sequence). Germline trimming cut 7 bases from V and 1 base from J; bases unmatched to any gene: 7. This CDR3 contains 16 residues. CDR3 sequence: CASTFLLAGNTGELFF. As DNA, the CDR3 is TGTGCCAGTACCTTCCTACTAGCGGGGAACACCGGGGAGCTGTTTTTT.

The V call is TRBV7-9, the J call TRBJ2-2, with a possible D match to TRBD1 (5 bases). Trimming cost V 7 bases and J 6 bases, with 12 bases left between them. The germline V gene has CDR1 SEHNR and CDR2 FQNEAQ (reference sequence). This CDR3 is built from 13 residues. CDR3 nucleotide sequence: TGTGCCAGCACCCCACCAGGGTCCGGGGAGCTGTTTTTT. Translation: CASTPPGSGELFF.

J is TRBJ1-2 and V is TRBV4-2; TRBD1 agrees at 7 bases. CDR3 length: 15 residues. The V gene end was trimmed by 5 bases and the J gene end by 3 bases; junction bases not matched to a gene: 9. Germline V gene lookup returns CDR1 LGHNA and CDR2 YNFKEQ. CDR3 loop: CASSVHVGQDYGYTF. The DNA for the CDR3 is TGTGCCAGCAGCGTACATGTAGGACAGGACTATGGCTACACCTTC.

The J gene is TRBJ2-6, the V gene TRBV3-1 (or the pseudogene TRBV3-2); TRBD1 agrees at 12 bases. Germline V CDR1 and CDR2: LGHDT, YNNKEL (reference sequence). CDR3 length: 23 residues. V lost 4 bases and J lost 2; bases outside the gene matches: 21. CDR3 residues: CASSLRRTSGTGTGGAGANVLTF. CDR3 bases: TGTGCCAGCAGCCTCCGGCGAACTAGTGGGACCGGGACAGGGGGCGCTGGGGCCAACGTCCTGACTTTC.

CDR3 bases: TGTGCCAGCAGCGGGGGGATGAACACTGAAGCTTTCTTT. Translated: CASSGGMNTEAFF. This chain connects TRBV5-6 to TRBJ1-1; TRBD1 is a possible D gene (5 bases). Trimming removed 4 bases at V and 0 bases at J, with 7 bases between. CDR3 length equals 13 residues. Per germline, CDR1 SGHDT and CDR2 YYEEEE.

The CDR3 DNA reads as TGTGCCAGCAGCGTTAGCGGGTTCTCCTACAATGAGCAGTTCTTC. It yields the protein CASSVSGFSYNEQFF. The chain couples TRBV9 to TRBJ2-1; 7 bases map to TRBD2. Looked up from germline, CDR1 is SGDLS and CDR2 is YYNGEE. The CDR3 runs 15 residues. With 2 bases clipped from V and 0 bases from J, the junction kept 2 bases outside the gene matches.